This T cell receptor (beta chain) was retrieved from a study of blood T cells in healthy people across ages (dated by TCRdb to 2015 to 2017). Context from the whole study: Template switching captured roughly one uniquely barcoded TCR beta cDNA molecule per two T cells in model experiments. Age-related changes in TCR beta repertoire diversity were measured in the study by deep sequencing normalized with unique cDNA molecular identifiers. To avoid experimental bias, donors of different ages were distributed randomly across sequencing lanes. The donors were split into four age groups: young (average around 15 years), middle-aged (39), aged (62) and long-lived (approximately 89). Two additional independent replicas of 1 million unique cDNA reads from the same blood draw were analyzed for two donors (one aged 18 to 30 and one aged 80 or older).

Study-wide findings and limitations: Observed TCR beta diversity correlated strongly with the percentage of naive T cells measured by flow cytometry. The long-lived group showed more naive CD4+ T cells, fewer expanded clones and increased TCR diversity than the aged group, suggesting age selection. Because profiling used bulk unsorted PBMCs, naive and antigen-experienced compartments could not be compared conclusively. Estimates of total diversity from one million sequenced T cells were regarded as lower bounds and underestimates. Observed TCR beta diversity per million T cells fell roughly linearly with age, and a significant reduction was already apparent by age roughly 41. The CMV infection status of donors was not known, potentially confounding age-related changes in expanded clonotypes.

To prepare the library, 5' RACE was applied. These reads were obtained on an Illumina HiSeq 2500. A second roughly 7 to 12 cycle PCR used a sample-barcoded 5' primer and a J-beta primer mix. A template-switch 5' adaptor carrying 12 random nucleotides introduced a unique molecular identifier onto each TCR beta cDNA molecule. At least 2.5 million CDR3-containing paired-end reads were obtained from each sample. First-strand cDNA synthesis was performed from all RNA using the Mint cDNA synthesis kit, with priming by a TRBC-specific oligonucleotide. Following uracil-DNA glycosylase treatment, a first 18-cycle PCR with universal primers M1SS and BC2_uni_R was performed on all cDNA. The study's own analysis went as follows. Normalization of each sample was performed by random selection of 1 million high-quality reads, each carrying a distinct molecular identifier. Instead of being binned into consensus sequences, reads that shared molecular identifiers were thrown out. MiTCR, run with a Q25 quality threshold and the strictest error-elimination algorithm, handled CDR3 identification, clonotype clustering and error correction. Lower-bound total TCR beta diversity was estimated with a nonparametric unseen species model using Euler transformation. TCRdb reprocessed the public reads (quality trimming at Q25 with fastp, clone calling with MiXCR) and kept in-frame beta chains. Identical CDR3 proteins give one entry, which carries the most common genes and DNA. V and J calls and clone size were set by TCRdb, not the authors. Recorded for this sample are some 1.5 million distinct CDR3 sequences; less than 45% of them occurred a single time. Roughly 3.7% of the sample goes to the ten largest clones.

In its sample, this clonotype was seen a few times. Its antigen is not yet known. No much larger clone exists at a distance of one base, and base qualities are not known. Donors were roughly 40 systemically healthy Caucasian individuals from Russia aged roughly 6 to 90 years. Each donor gave 9 to 10 milliliters of peripheral blood, collected into EDTA-treated Vacutainer tubes. Ficoll-Paque density-gradient centrifugation was used to isolate PBMCs, with at least 6.5 million per sample. Total RNA was extracted from PBMCs with Trizol reagent, with at least 5.5 micrograms obtained per sample. The percentages of naive CD45RAhigh/CD27high T cells were determined by flow cytometry on a PBMC aliquot from every donor. This sequence originates from a woman between 18 and 29 years old in good health. Sequencing used blood.

The CDR3: CASSYIIRRGYYGYTF. The bases read TGTGCCAGCAGTTACATAATCCGGAGAGGCTACTATGGCTACACCTTC. The sequence is built from TRBV6-2 or TRBV6-3 and TRBJ1-2; no D gene can be assigned with confidence. Including cysteine and phenylalanine, the CDR3 has 16 amino acids. Solely the CDR3 DNA is kept, with 48 bases framed from the first base. CDR1 and CDR2, looked up from the germline V gene, are MNHEY and SVGEGT. The junction shows trimming of 2 bases on V and 3 bases on J, plus 16 bases between the germline ends.